Listed below are T cell receptor beta chains from one sample, sequenced in a study of response to subunit inactivated influenza vaccine. MiXCR, applied by TCRdb to the RT-PCR reads, yields one record per CDR3 protein. The table has about 500,000 distinct CDR3 sequences, approximately 16% seen once; the top ten hold 3% to 3.5%. Sequences were derived from CD4+ T cells sorted from PBMCs, sampled roughly 24 months after vaccination. These receptors all stem from a man aged 50-75 years who received an inactivated influenza vaccine. CDR3s include the opening cysteine and the closing phenylalanine or tryptophan. The D gene is left open where the match is weak. Clone sizes are given selectively: once, few, many, or a class where the clone is expanded.

d_call clone_size j_call v_call cdr3_nt cdr3_aa
TRBD2 . TRBJ2-3 TRBV9 TGTGCCAGCAGATGGCTAGCGGGGTCAGATACGCAGTATTTT CASRWLAGSDTQYF
TRBD2 few TRBJ2-1 TRBV7-2 TGTGCCAGCAGCAGCGGGATGCGGGACAATGAGCAGTTCTTC CASSSGMRDNEQFF
. few TRBJ1-2 TRBV25-1 TGTGCCAGCAGTGAATCCTCCTATGGCTACACCTTC CASSESSYGYTF
. few TRBJ2-7 TRBV27 TGTGCCAGCAGTTTATCCGGGTTGGGGGAGCAGTACTTC CASSLSGLGEQYF
. . TRBJ2-4 TRBV12-3/TRBV12-4 TGTGCCAGCAGTAACAGAGCAGACAAAAACATTCAGTACTTC CASSNRADKNIQYF
TRBD2 once TRBJ2-1 TRBV4-2 TGTGCCAGCAGCCAAGGTCAGGCTAGCGGGAGGAGGGTCAATGAGCAGTTCTTC CASSQGQASGRRVNEQFF
TRBD2 . TRBJ2-5 TRBV20-1 TGCAGTGCTGCCGGACTAGCGGGATACCAAAGGGGCCAGTACTTC CSAAGLAGYQRGQYF
. few TRBJ1-2 TRBV3-1 TGTGCCAGCAGCCAGTCGCTCGACTATGGCTACACCTTC CASSQSLDYGYTF
. few TRBJ1-1 TRBV10-3 TGTGCCATCAGTGATCACCGGGGAAGGGAGACTGAAGCTTTCTTT CAISDHRGRETEAFF
. few TRBJ2-1 TRBV3-1 TGTGCCAGCAGCACGGACTTCTACAATGAGCAGTTCTTC CASSTDFYNEQFF
TRBD1 . TRBJ2-7 TRBV3-1 TGTGCCAGCAGCCACCAGGGGGCCTCCTACGAGCAGTACTTC CASSHQGASYEQYF
. . TRBJ1-5 TRBV12-3/TRBV12-4 TGTGCCAGCAGAAACGAGGGGGGGCCCAATCAGCCCCAGCATTTT CASRNEGGPNQPQHF
. . TRBJ2-3 TRBV4-3 TGCGCCAGCAGCCAAGGAACTGTCTCAGATACGCAGTATTTT CASSQGTVSDTQYF
. few TRBJ2-1 TRBV6-1 TGTGCCAGCAGAAATCCCACCGCGTGGGCGAACGATGAGCAGTTCTTC CASRNPTAWANDEQFF
TRBD2 . TRBJ2-1 TRBV12-3/TRBV12-4 TGTGCCAGCAGCCGGACTAGCGGGTGGGCGAGGGGAAATGAGCAGTTCTTC CASSRTSGWARGNEQFF
. . TRBJ2-7 TRBV7-2 TGTGCCAGCAGCTTCTACGGGGCTCGCGAGCAGTACTTC CASSFYGAREQYF
. . TRBJ2-3 TRBV24-1 TGTGCCACCAGTTGGGACACAGATACGCAGTATTTT CATSWDTDTQYF
. . TRBJ2-1 TRBV24-1 TGTGCCACCAGTGATGTACAGGACCCCTACAATGAGCAGTTCTTC CATSDVQDPYNEQFF
TRBD1 few TRBJ1-6 TRBV5-1 TGCGCCAGCAGCTCCTCCATACGGACAGGGGTGGTTGAGTCACCCCTCCACTTT CASSSSIRTGVVESPLHF
. . TRBJ1-1 TRBV4-3 TGCGCCAGCAGCCAAGATCTGATGCTCGGAGGGACTGAAGCTTTCTTT CASSQDLMLGGTEAFF